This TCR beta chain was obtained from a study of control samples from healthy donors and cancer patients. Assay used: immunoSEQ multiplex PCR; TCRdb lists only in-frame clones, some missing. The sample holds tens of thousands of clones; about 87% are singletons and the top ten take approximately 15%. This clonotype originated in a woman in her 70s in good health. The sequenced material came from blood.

CDR3 sequence (DNA): TGTGCCAGCAGCGTAGGGGGAGGAAGGACACTCTCTGGGGCCAACGTCCTGACTTTC. Its protein is CASSVGGGRTLSGANVLTF. The chain recombines TRBV9 with TRBJ2-6; TRBD2 is a possible D gene (6 bases). The V gene's germline CDR1 is SGDLS and CDR2 YYNGEE. Trimming took off 0 bases at V and 0 bases at J, with 16 bases between the two ends. This CDR3 has 19 amino acids.